Below are 27 T cell receptor beta chains sequenced from a single sample in a study of blood T cells in healthy people across ages. Then a second PCR, running about 7 to 11 cycles, was carried out with a sample-barcoded 5' primer and a J-beta primer mix. One entry per CDR3 protein results from TCRdb running MiXCR on the 5' RACE reads. The repertoire holds around 1,000,000 distinct CDR3 sequences, with approximately 38% as singletons. What was sequenced was blood. Receptors were obtained from a man in his late teens or twenties in good health.

The chain combines TRBV2 with TRBJ1-2, with 7 bases matching TRBD1. V was clipped by 4 bases and J by 8 bases; unmatched bases: 7. The CDR3 is 13 residues long. CDR1 and CDR2 (germline): SNHLY, FYNNEI. CDR3 DNA: TGTGCCAGCAGTGCGGCGCCAGGGGGAGGCTACACCTTC. Translation gives CASSAAPGGGYTF.

This clonotype was detected once. The CDR3: CASSQGFGLEAFF. Here the CDR3 DNA reads TGTGCCAGCAGCCAAGGCTTCGGGCTTGAAGCTTTCTTT. The V and J genes are TRBV3-1 and TRBJ1-1; D is undetermined. Per germline, CDR1 LGHDT and CDR2 YNNKEL (reference sequence). V was cut by 1 base and J by 7 bases, with 10 bases left in between. CDR3 length equals 13 residues. Full variable domain (outside the CDR3, taken from reference TRBV3-1 and TRBJ1-1): DTAVSQTPKYLVTQMGNDKSIKCEQNLGHDTMYWYKQDSKKFLKIMFSYNNKELIINETVPNRFSPKSPDKAHLNLHINSLELGDSAVYFCASSQGFGLEAFFGQGTRLTVV.

This clonotype has a count of ten or more. The rearrangement joins TRBV7-2 to TRBJ2-3; perhaps TRBD2 as D (5 bases). CDR3 size: 12 residues. Looked up from germline, CDR1 is SGHTA and CDR2 is FQGNSA. V was shortened by 3 bases and J by 6 bases, with 7 bases between the two germline ends. CDR3 DNA: TGTGCCAGCAGCTTTAGGGAGGATACGCAGTATTTT. Translating it yields CASSFREDTQYF.

V is TRBV6-2 or TRBV6-3 and J is TRBJ2-5; weak D call: TRBD2 (5 bases). The germline V gene encodes CDR1 MNHEY and CDR2 SVGEGT. This CDR3 contains 17 residues. V was shortened by 4 bases and J by 5 bases, with 23 bases between the two germline ends. The CDR3 spells CASSFFVGIDVSETQYF. CDR3 nucleotide sequence: TGTGCCAGCAGTTTCTTCGTCGGGATCGACGTATCGGAGACCCAGTACTTC.

This clonotype appeared a single time. V usage is TRBV18 and J usage is TRBJ2-3; TRBD1 aligns across 9 bases. The J segment lost 0 bases and the V segment lost 6 bases, leaving 7 bases of the junction unmatched. The CDR3 loop spans 16 amino acids. Germline values: CDR1 KGHSH, CDR2 LQKENI. CDR3 region: CASSPLGQGSTDTQYF. The CDR3 DNA reads TGTGCCAGCTCGCCGCTGGGACAGGGTAGCACAGATACGCAGTATTTT.

V usage is TRBV6-2 or TRBV6-3 and J usage is TRBJ1-2, with a weak D call TRBD1 (6 bases). This CDR3 comprises 15 residues. Per the germline V gene, CDR1 is MNHEY and CDR2 is SVGEGT. V was shortened by 6 bases and J by 2 bases, with 16 bases between the two germline ends. CDR3 protein: CASRGTTGSNYGYTF. The CDR3 nucleotides read TGTGCCAGCAGGGGAACTACAGGGTCCAACTATGGCTACACCTTC.

The gene calls are TRBV28 and TRBJ1-4; 8 bases are shared with TRBD1. V lost 5 bases and J lost 8; bases outside the gene matches: 10. CDR1 and CDR2 (germline): MDHEN, SYDVKM. The CDR3 runs 15 residues. This CDR3 reads CASSTRQGWVEKLFF. The CDR3 region has the DNA TGTGCCAGCAGTACGAGACAGGGGTGGGTAGAAAAACTGTTTTTT. Based on the CDR3 plus reference TRBV28 and TRBJ1-4, the full variable domain is DVKVTQSSRYLVKRTGEKVFLECVQDMDHENMFWYRQDPGLGLRLIYFSYDVKMKEKGDIPEGYSVSREKKERFSLILESASTNQTSMYLCASSTRQGWVEKLFFGSGTQLSVL.

In its sample, this clonotype was seen a few times. CDR3 loop: CASSSEDGAGYGYTF. DNA of the CDR3: TGTGCCAGCAGCTCCGAGGACGGGGCTGGCTATGGCTACACCTTC. This chain joins TRBV7-9 and TRBJ1-2; D perhaps matches TRBD1 (5 bases). V was cut by 4 bases and J by 4 bases, with 16 bases left in between. Germline V gives CDR1 SEHNR, CDR2 FQNEAQ (reference sequence). This CDR3 comprises 15 residues.

This clonotype was seen only a few times. The chain couples TRBV20-1 to TRBJ2-1, with 7 bases fitting TRBD1. This CDR3 spans 17 amino acids. Germline V gene data show CDR1 as DFQATT and CDR2 as SNEGSKA (reference sequence). Trimming took 0 bases from V and 2 from J; bases not matched to a gene: 10. DNA of the CDR3: TGCAGTGCTAGAGATGGTTTTGCAGGGGGTGCCTACAATGAGCAGTTCTTC. This gives the protein CSARDGFAGGAYNEQFF.

The chain employs TRBV6-6 and TRBJ1-4, with TRBD1 as a possible D gene (6 bases). The CDR3 extends over 16 amino acids. The germline V gene has CDR1 MNHNY and CDR2 SVGAGI (reference sequence). Trimming removed 6 bases from V and 0 bases from J, with 14 bases in between. The DNA for the CDR3 is TGTGCCAGCAGGCTTAACAGGGAGACAACTAATGAAAAACTGTTTTTT. It specifies CASRLNRETTNEKLFF.

V gene TRBV12-3 or TRBV12-4 combines with J gene TRBJ2-5; D unresolved. The J call may be faulty, since TRBJ2-7 better matches the DNA end. The CDR3 runs to 16 residues. The CDR3 protein is CASSSSDPAYDREQYF. The CDR3 DNA is TGTGCCAGCAGTTCCTCGGACCCAGCCTACGATCGCGAGCAGTACTTC.

This clonotype was counted only a few times. V is TRBV6-5 and J is TRBJ1-5; D might be TRBD1 (5 bases). CDR1 is MNHEY, CDR2 SVGAGI, per germline. The ends were cut back, 8 bases at V and 0 bases at J, with 20 bases in the middle. The CDR3 consists of 17 residues. The CDR3 DNA is TGTGCCAGCGTAGTTAAGTCTTGGGGGGGTAGCAATCAGCCCCAGCATTTT. Its translation: CASVVKSWGGSNQPQHF.

The V gene is TRBV28, the J gene TRBJ2-4; D remains unclear. The germline gives CDR1 MDHEN, CDR2 SYDVKM. CDR3 length: 15 residues. V gave up 7 bases and J gave up 0 bases, with 13 bases separating them. CDR3 in amino acids: CASNIEQLAKNIQYF. The CDR3 region has the DNA TGTGCCAGCAACATCGAACAACTAGCCAAAAACATTCAGTACTTC.

The V call is TRBV20-1, the J call TRBJ1-5; no clear D. The CDR3 sequence is 15 residues long. The ends were cut back, 5 bases at V and 0 bases at J, with 14 bases in the middle. Germline CDR1 and CDR2: DFQATT and SNEGSKA (reference sequence). CDR3 sequence reads: CSASGPKNSNQPQHF. The CDR3, as DNA: TGCAGTGCTTCCGGCCCCAAAAATAGCAATCAGCCCCAGCATTTT.

This chain connects TRBV20-1 to TRBJ2-2; D gene uncertain. V was shortened by 2 bases and J by 1 base, with 14 bases between the two germline ends. The CDR3 is 16 residues long. CDR1 is DFQATT and CDR2 is SNEGSKA in the germline V gene (reference sequence). The CDR3 nucleotides are TGCAGTGCTAGATCTCACCAGACGGAGAACACCGGGGAGCTGTTTTTT. Encoded protein: CSARSHQTENTGELFF.

This clonotype was found a few times. The rearrangement links TRBV6-2 or TRBV6-3 to TRBJ2-1; the D is unclear. The end of the DNA aligns better with TRBJ2-7, so the J call may be wrong. The germline gives CDR1 MNHEY, CDR2 SVGEGT. This CDR3 contains 14 residues. Here the CDR3 DNA reads TGTGCCAGCAGCCGGCCCGGGTCCTACAATGAGCAGTACTTC. Its translation is CASSRPGSYNEQYF.

V and J are TRBV6-6 and TRBJ1-1, with TRBD1 matching over 7 bases. This CDR3 spans 14 amino acids. Trimming removed 6 bases from V and 2 bases from J; junction bases left unmatched: 6. Per the germline V gene, CDR1 is MNHNY and CDR2 is SVGAGI (reference sequence). Here the CDR3 DNA reads TGTGCCAGCAGACAGACAGGGATTAACACTGAAGCTTTCTTT. This gives the protein CASRQTGINTEAFF.

J is TRBJ2-3 and V is TRBV9; 7 bases match TRBD1. The germline V gene has CDR1 SGDLS and CDR2 YYNGEE. V lost 4 bases, J lost 6 bases, and 14 bases stayed unmatched. The CDR3 has 16 amino acids. CDR3 coding DNA: TGTGCCAGCAGCCCCCCGACAGGGCCCGCTTGGGATACGCAGTATTTT. This gives the protein CASSPPTGPAWDTQYF.

As regards this clonotype: The junction shows a germline mismatch at one end, possibly a read error. This sequence joins TRBV27 and TRBJ2-7; tentative D call: TRBD1 (5 bases). This CDR3 is built from 13 residues. Germline lookup yields CDR1 MNHEY and CDR2 SMNVEV (reference sequence). CDR3 sequence: CASSAGHYYEQYF. CDR3 coding DNA: TGTGCCAGCAGTGCCGGACACTATTACGAGCAATACTTC.

This sequence joins TRBV11-2 and TRBJ2-2; 7 nucleotides match TRBD1. The length of the CDR3 is 16 residues. The junction had 7 bases not matched to a gene; V was cut back by 5 bases and J by 1 base. CDR1 and CDR2 from the germline V gene are SGHAT and FQNNGV. This CDR3 is CASSPTGFRNTGELFF. CDR3 bases: TGTGCCAGCAGCCCGACAGGGTTTAGGAACACCGGGGAGCTGTTTTTT. The entire variable domain, with the rest obtained from reference TRBV11-2 and TRBJ2-2, is as follows: EAGVAQSPRYKIIEKRQSVAFWCNPISGHATLYWYQQILGQGPKLLIQFQNNGVVDDSQLPKDRFSAERLKGVDSTLKIQPAKLEDSAVYLCASSPTGFRNTGELFFGEGSRLTVL.

The chain is built from TRBV7-6 and TRBJ2-1; 10 bases are a match to TRBD2. Germline CDR1 and CDR2: SGHVS and FNYEAQ. This CDR3 is 20 amino acids long. V lost 2 bases and J lost 1; bases outside the gene matches: 14. This CDR3 reads CASSLSGVAASGGSYNEQFF. The CDR3 DNA follows: TGTGCCAGCAGCTTATCAGGGGTAGCGGCTAGCGGGGGTTCCTACAATGAGCAGTTCTTC.

The V and J genes are TRBV2 and TRBJ2-5; 8 bases fit TRBD2. J gave up 5 bases and V 4 bases, and 3 bases lay outside the gene matches. CDR1 and CDR2 (germline): SNHLY, FYNNEI. The CDR3 length is 13 residues. The CDR3 loop is CASSVRLAETQYF. The CDR3 DNA is TGTGCCAGCAGTGTCAGACTAGCGGAGACCCAGTACTTC.

The V and J genes are TRBV6-6 and TRBJ1-6; D perhaps matches TRBD1 (6 bases). V gave up 7 bases and J gave up 5 bases, with 9 bases separating them. Germline CDR1 is MNHNY and CDR2 is SVGAGI (reference sequence). The CDR3 loop spans 13 amino acids. Written as DNA, the CDR3 is TGTGCCAGCAAGCCAGGGGATAATTCACCCCTCCACTTT. Protein product: CASKPGDNSPLHF.

This clonotype has only one observation. The chain links TRBV29-1 to TRBJ1-1; 7 nucleotides match TRBD1. The CDR3 runs 13 residues. Germline CDR1 SQVTM, CDR2 ANQGSEA. V gave up 3 bases and J gave up 2 bases; unmatched junction bases: 3. This chain's CDR3 is CSVETGFNTEAFF. The DNA of the CDR3 is TGCAGCGTTGAGACAGGGTTCAACACTGAAGCTTTCTTT.

In this sample, this clonotype turned up a few times. The V gene is TRBV20-1, the J gene TRBJ2-7; the match to TRBD2 covers 8 bases. V shed 6 bases and J 5 bases; nucleotides not matched to a gene: 12. From germline, CDR1 is DFQATT and CDR2 SNEGSKA (reference sequence). CDR3 length: 14 amino acids. CDR3 in amino acids: CSARGPAGVHEQYF. In DNA form, the CDR3 reads TGCAGTGCCCGGGGACCAGCGGGGGTTCACGAGCAGTACTTC.

The chain links TRBV14 to TRBJ1-1; a weak D match, TRBD1 (5 bases). Trimming shortened V by 4 bases and J by 10 bases, and 19 bases separated the two germline ends. This CDR3 contains 14 residues. Germline V gene sequence: CDR1 SGHDN, CDR2 FVKESK. The CDR3 is CASSPRWRGPGAFF. The CDR3 nucleotides read TGTGCCAGCAGCCCCCGGTGGAGGGGACCCGGAGCTTTCTTT.

The V and J genes are TRBV9 and TRBJ1-1; no firm D call. Deletions cut 2 bases from V and 3 bases from J, with 11 bases between. The germline CDR1 and CDR2 sequences are SGDLS and YYNGEE. This CDR3 is built from 14 residues. The CDR3 region is CASSVSLDHTEAFF. In DNA, the CDR3 is TGTGCCAGCAGCGTGTCCCTGGACCACACTGAAGCTTTCTTT.